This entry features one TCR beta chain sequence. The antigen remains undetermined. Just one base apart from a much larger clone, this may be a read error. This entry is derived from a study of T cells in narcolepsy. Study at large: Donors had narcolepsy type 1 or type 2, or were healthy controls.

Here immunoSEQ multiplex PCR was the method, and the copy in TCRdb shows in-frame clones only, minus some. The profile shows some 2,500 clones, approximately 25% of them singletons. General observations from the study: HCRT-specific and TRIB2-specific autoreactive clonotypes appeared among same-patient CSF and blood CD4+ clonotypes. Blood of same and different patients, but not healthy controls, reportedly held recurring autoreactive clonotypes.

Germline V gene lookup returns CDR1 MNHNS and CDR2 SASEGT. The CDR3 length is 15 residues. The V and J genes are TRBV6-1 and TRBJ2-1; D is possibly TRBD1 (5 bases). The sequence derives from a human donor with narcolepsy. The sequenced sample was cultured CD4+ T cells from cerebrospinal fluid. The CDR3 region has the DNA TGTGCCAGTAGAGTGGGGCGGAGCTCCTACTATGAGCAGTTCTTC. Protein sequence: CASRVGRSSYYEQFF.